The 20 T cell receptor beta chains presented below share a single source sample, sequenced in a study of spatial heterogeneity in lung cancer. TCRdb itself ran the 5' RACE reads through MiXCR, one entry per CDR3 protein. Seen here are fewer than 40,000 distinct CDR3 sequences, 7.5% observed once, and the top ten hold around 30%. The time point is: sample taken at primary tumor resection. The specimen comprised PBMCs, sampled at surgery. These receptors came from a male donor with early-stage non-small cell lung cancer.

This clonotype has a count of ten or more. The DNA for the CDR3 is TGCGCCAGCAGCCAAGGGACAGCCTCTGGAAACACCATATATTTT. Its translation: CASSQGTASGNTIYF. The chain employs TRBV4-1 and TRBJ1-3, with D tentatively TRBD1 (6 bases). Germline values: CDR1 MGHRA, CDR2 YSYEKL. V dropped 1 base and J dropped 0 bases, with 7 bases sitting between them. This CDR3 is 15 amino acids long.

The table lists this clonotype with a few counts. The junction shows a germline mismatch at one end, possibly a read error. The V gene is TRBV20-1, the J gene TRBJ1-2, with D tentatively TRBD1 (5 bases). This CDR3 contains 11 residues. Germline V gives CDR1 DFQATT, CDR2 SNEGSKA (reference sequence). The CDR3 sequence: CSARGSGFFAF. The CDR3 DNA follows: TGCAGTGCTAGGGGGTCAGGGTTTTTCGCCTTC.

The gene calls are TRBV4-1 and TRBJ2-4; a weak D match, TRBD1 (6 bases). Germline loops: CDR1 MGHRA, CDR2 YSYEKL. Trimming shortened V by 4 bases and J by 0 bases, and 7 bases separated the two germline ends. CDR3 size: 14 residues. The CDR3 DNA follows: TGCGCCAGCAGCCCCAGGGGAGCCAAAAACATTCAGTACTTC. It is translated as CASSPRGAKNIQYF.

This clonotype was detected ten times or more. The chain employs TRBV10-3 and TRBJ2-1; tentatively, D is TRBD2 (6 bases). Trimming cost V 0 bases and J 4 bases, with 7 bases left between them. The CDR3 is 14 amino acids. Germline V lookup: CDR1 ENHRY, CDR2 SYGVKD. The CDR3, as DNA: TGTGCCATCAGTGAGTCGGGGACTTACAATGAGCAGTTCTTC. Its protein is CAISESGTYNEQFF.

In its sample, this clonotype was seen many times. J is TRBJ2-1 and V is TRBV7-8, with a possible D match to TRBD2 (7 bases). Germline values: CDR1 SGHVS, CDR2 FQNEAQ. The length of the CDR3 is 15 residues. The ends were cut back, 2 bases at V and 6 bases at J, with 14 bases in the middle. This chain's CDR3 is CASSLLGGAFNEQFF. Written as DNA, the CDR3 is TGTGCCAGCAGCTTATTAGGGGGGGCCTTCAATGAGCAGTTCTTC.

The chain has TRBV9 and TRBJ2-5; a possible D gene is TRBD2 (6 bases). The germline V gene has CDR1 SGDLS and CDR2 YYNGEE. Trimming removed 0 bases from V and 3 bases from J, with 12 bases in between. This CDR3 has 15 amino acids. DNA of the CDR3: TGTGCCAGCAGCGTAGAGTGGGGGGTTAAAGAGACCCAGTACTTC. Protein product: CASSVEWGVKETQYF.

Only a few counts were recorded for this clonotype. This sequence joins TRBV11-3 and TRBJ2-1; TRBD2 aligns across 7 bases. V was pared by 5 bases and J by 8 bases, with 12 bases of the junction left unmatched. This CDR3 region has 15 residues. The germline V gene has CDR1 SGHNT and CDR2 YENEEA. In DNA, the CDR3 is TGTGCCAGCAGCCCAAGTAGCGGGTGGGCCCATGAGCAGTTCTTC. Protein: CASSPSSGWAHEQFF. The variable domain in full, with the rest retrieved from reference TRBV11-3 and TRBJ2-1, is EAGVVQSPRYKIIEKKQPVAFWCNPISGHNTLYWYLQNLGQGPELLIRYENEEAVDDSQLPKDRFSAERLKGVDSTLKIQPAELGDSAVYLCASSPSSGWAHEQFFGPGTRLTVL.

In its sample, this clonotype was seen many times. The chain joins TRBV30 to TRBJ1-4, with D hard to call. Germline V lookup: CDR1 GTSNPN, CDR2 SVGIG (reference sequence). V shed 1 base and J shed 7 bases, with 1 base lying between them. The CDR3 contains 10 residues. The CDR3 bases are TGTGCCTGGAGTGCTGAAAAACTGTTTTTT. Residues: CAWSAEKLFF.

The CDR3 DNA follows: TGTGCCAGCAGCCCTCAACAGAATGAAAAACTGTTTTTT. Protein: CASSPQQNEKLFF. The chain couples TRBV14 to TRBJ1-4; D gene unclear. The CDR3 loop spans 13 amino acids. Germline V gives CDR1 SGHDN, CDR2 FVKESK. V was trimmed by 4 bases and J by 5 bases, leaving 8 bases between them.

This clonotype has a count of ten or more. V usage is TRBV12-3 or TRBV12-4 and J usage is TRBJ1-1; D is possibly TRBD1 (6 bases). The V end lost 6 bases, the J end lost 1 base, and 9 bases lay between the germline ends. The CDR3 loop spans 13 amino acids. The CDR3 DNA is TGTGCCAGCAGAACAGGGTGGAACACTGAAGCTTTCTTT. It codes for CASRTGWNTEAFF.

The chain combines TRBV7-2 with TRBJ1-2, with TRBD1 matching over 8 bases. V was clipped by 1 base and J by 6 bases; unmatched bases: 7. Germline V gives CDR1 SGHTA, CDR2 FQGNSA. This CDR3 is built from 15 residues. CDR3 bases: TGTGCCAGCAGCTTAGTAGGACAGGGCTTCGATGGCTACACCTTC. Its protein product is CASSLVGQGFDGYTF. Complete variable domain (other parts from reference TRBV7-2 and TRBJ1-2): GAGVSQSPSNKVTEKGKDVELRCDPISGHTALYWYRQSLGQGLEFLIYFQGNSAPDKSGLPSDRFSAERTGGSVSTLTIQRTQQEDSAVYLCASSLVGQGFDGYTFGSGTRLTVV.

Ten or more counts support this clonotype. The rearrangement links TRBV4-3 to TRBJ1-2; TRBD1 might be the D (5 bases). Germline CDR1 LGHNA, CDR2 YSLEER. The CDR3 runs 14 residues. Trimming pared 0 bases from V and 4 bases from J, leaving 9 bases between. DNA of the CDR3: TGCGCCAGCAGCCAAGATGGGGCTAGCTATGGCTACACCTTC. Translated: CASSQDGASYGYTF.

To note about this clonotype: It may be a read error: a sequence one base away is much more abundant. The V and J genes are TRBV20-1 and TRBJ2-1; either TRBD1 or TRBD2 may fit D (6 bases each). This CDR3 is 13 amino acids long. Trimming removed 6 bases from V and 5 bases from J, with 14 bases in between. Germline-derived CDR1 and CDR2 are DFQATT and SNEGSKA (reference sequence). The CDR3 reads CSARRGTNNEQFF. CDR3 DNA sequence: TGCAGTGCCCGGAGGGGGACGAACAATGAGCAGTTCTTC.

This clonotype has a count of ten or more. The chain has TRBV20-1 and TRBJ1-2; D gene unclear. In germline, CDR1 is DFQATT, CDR2 SNEGSKA (reference sequence). The ends were cut back, 3 bases at V and 4 bases at J, with 9 bases in the middle. This CDR3 spans 12 amino acids. The CDR3 here is CSASRGPYGYTF. CDR3 DNA: TGCAGTGCTAGCAGAGGGCCCTATGGCTACACCTTC.

This clonotype has ten or more counts. The gene calls are TRBV11-2 and TRBJ2-1; D possibly corresponds to TRBD2 (5 bases). V was clipped by 2 bases and J by 9 bases, with 11 bases between them. Per germline, CDR1 SGHAT and CDR2 FQNNGV. The CDR3 runs to 13 residues. Written as DNA, the CDR3 is TGTGCCAGCAGCTTATTCCCCGAGGGTGAGCAGTTCTTC. It translates to CASSLFPEGEQFF.

The table lists this clonotype with many counts. The chain has TRBV7-9 and TRBJ2-1, with a weak D call TRBD2 (6 bases). CDR1 is SEHNR, CDR2 FQNEAQ, per germline (reference sequence). V lost 1 base to trimming and J lost 12 bases, with 16 bases between them. This CDR3 is built from 14 residues. The DNA for the CDR3 is TGTGCCAGCAGCTTAGTAGTCCAGCGGGCGGGGCAGTTCTTC. Encoded protein: CASSLVVQRAGQFF. Full variable domain (missing parts from reference TRBV7-9 and TRBJ2-1): DTGVSQNPRHKITKRGQNVTFRCDPISEHNRLYWYRQTLGQGPEFLTYFQNEAQLEKSRLLSDRFSAERPKGSFSTLEIQRTEQGDSAMYLCASSLVVQRAGQFFGPGTRLTVL.

This clonotype was counted ten times or more. The chain combines TRBV20-1 with TRBJ2-7; D perhaps matches TRBD1 (6 bases). Germline V gene data show CDR1 as DFQATT and CDR2 as SNEGSKA (reference sequence). Trimming took 5 bases from V and 3 from J, leaving 11 bases between them. The CDR3 loop spans 12 amino acids. The CDR3 DNA is TGCAGTGCTTCTCCGGACAGCTACGAGCAGTACGTC. Translating gives CSASPDSYEQYV.

This clonotype occurred many times. V is TRBV6-1 and J is TRBJ2-3; D tentatively fits TRBD1 or TRBD2 (5 bases each). Between the trimmed V and J ends, which lost 4 bases and 2 bases, there was a span of 22 bases. The CDR3 is 18 residues long. CDR1 and CDR2 from the germline V gene are MNHNS and SASEGT. Written as DNA, the CDR3 is TGTGCCAGCAGTGGCCAGGGTTCGTGGCTAGCAATCACAGATACGCAGTATTTT. Its translation: CASSGQGSWLAITDTQYF.

This clonotype was recorded many times. V and J are TRBV18 and TRBJ1-2, with 8 bases lining up with TRBD1. CDR1 is KGHSH, CDR2 LQKENI, per germline. The CDR3 is 13 amino acids. V lost 6 bases to trimming and J lost 3 bases; unmatched junction nucleotides: 3. The CDR3 bases are TGTGCCAGCTCCCAGGACAGGGACTATGGCTACACCTTC. Protein: CASSQDRDYGYTF.

This clonotype appeared many times. The chain couples TRBV4-2 to TRBJ2-1, with a weak D call TRBD1 (6 bases). In germline, CDR1 is LGHNA, CDR2 YNFKEQ. Trimming cost V 1 base and J 5 bases, with 12 bases left between them. CDR3 length: 15 amino acids. Written as DNA, the CDR3 is TGTGCCAGCAGCCAAGGCAACAGGGCTGACAATGAGCAGTTCTTC. Its translation: CASSQGNRADNEQFF.